One sample yielded the 23 T cell receptor beta chains listed below, sequenced in a study of early T cells in non-severe SARS-CoV-2 infection. TCRdb redid the calling of the 5' RACE reads with MiXCR, one entry per CDR3 protein. The data show about 26,000 distinct CDR3 sequences, roughly 4% seen once. The sequenced sample consisted of whole blood. All receptors derive from an adult who was a healthcare worker with PCR-confirmed SARS-CoV-2 infection or an uninfected control (not recorded which).

This clonotype was counted many times. CDR3 bases: TGTGCCAGCACCATGGGGGGGATTACTGAAGCTTTCTTT. Translation gives CASTMGGITEAFF. The chain recombines TRBV12-3 or TRBV12-4 with TRBJ1-1, with D perhaps matching TRBD1 (5 bases). This CDR3 contains 13 residues. Trimming took off 7 bases at V and 5 bases at J, with 14 bases between the two ends.

By sample fraction, this clonotype is medium-sized. The chain recombines TRBV27 with TRBJ2-7, with TRBD2 identical over 14 bases. The J segment lost 7 bases and the V segment lost 2 bases, leaving 10 bases of the junction unmatched. The germline V gene has CDR1 MNHEY and CDR2 SMNVEV (reference sequence). The CDR3 is 17 amino acids. The CDR3 protein is CASSLRGLAGVLGEQYF. CDR3 sequence (DNA): TGTGCCAGCAGTTTAAGGGGACTAGCGGGAGTGCTGGGGGAGCAGTACTTC.

V is TRBV6-4 and J is TRBJ1-6; 7 nucleotides match TRBD1. The CDR3 runs to 15 residues. V trimming: 4 bases; J trimming: 7 bases; junction bases outside the gene matches: 7. Germline assignment: CDR1 MRHNA and CDR2 SNTAGT. The CDR3 nucleotides are TGTGCCAGCAGTGCCCTCGCAGGGGGGAATTCACCCCTCCACTTT. Translated: CASSALAGGNSPLHF.

The rearrangement joins TRBV7-6 to TRBJ2-5; possible D gene TRBD2, 6 bases. V was pared by 5 bases and J by 5 bases, with 12 bases between. Germline V gives CDR1 SGHVS, CDR2 FNYEAQ. The CDR3 loop spans 13 amino acids. The CDR3, as DNA: TGTGCCAGCAGCCCCCGGGGGTGCGAGACCCAGTACTTC. This sequence encodes CASSPRGCETQYF.

This clonotype has at least ten counts. The chain joins TRBV5-1 to TRBJ2-2, with 7 bases matching TRBD1. The CDR3 is 15 amino acids. The junction had 6 bases not matched to a gene; V was cut back by 3 bases and J by 4 bases. Germline V gene lookup returns CDR1 SGHRS and CDR2 YFSETQ. This chain's CDR3 is CASSSKTGSTGELFF. The CDR3 bases are TGCGCCAGCAGCTCCAAGACAGGGAGCACCGGGGAGCTGTTTTTT.

This clonotype was found a few times. The chain links TRBV5-1 to TRBJ2-1; 13 bases map to TRBD2. The germline gives CDR1 SGHRS, CDR2 YFSETQ. CDR3 length equals 15 residues. V shed 4 bases, J shed 10 bases, and the junction held 8 bases outside the gene matches. CDR3 coding DNA: TGCGCCAGCAGCCTTGGGACTAGCGGGACCGGGGAGCAGTTCTTC. Amino acid sequence: CASSLGTSGTGEQFF.

This clonotype rates as medium-sized. The chain recombines TRBV7-2 with TRBJ2-1; D not resolved. CDR3 size: 13 residues. Germline V gene lookup returns CDR1 SGHTA and CDR2 FQGNSA. V was shortened by 1 base and J by 7 bases, with 8 bases between the two germline ends. The chain's CDR3 is CASSLDRANEQFF. The CDR3 nucleotides are TGTGCCAGCAGCTTAGATCGGGCGAATGAGCAGTTCTTC.

J is TRBJ2-3 and V is TRBV20-1; 10 nucleotides line up with TRBD2. The V segment lost 0 bases and the J segment 5 bases; nucleotides outside the gene matches: 5. CDR1 DFQATT and CDR2 SNEGSKA come from the germline V gene (reference sequence). The CDR3 sequence is 15 residues long. The CDR3 sequence: CSARDMLAGVDTQYF. Here the CDR3 DNA reads TGCAGTGCTAGAGATATGCTAGCGGGAGTAGATACGCAGTATTTT.

Remarks on this clonotype: A much larger clone lies a single base off, so this may be a read error. This chain joins TRBV7-3 and TRBJ2-1; 7 nucleotides agree with TRBD2. Trimming cost V 5 bases and J 4 bases; bases outside gene matches: 11. Per the germline V gene, CDR1 is SGHTA and CDR2 is FQGTGA. The CDR3 has 16 amino acids. Written as DNA, the CDR3 is TGTGCCAGCAGCCACCCTATGGGAGGGCGGTACAATGAGCAGTTCTTC. It codes for CASSHPMGGRYNEQFF.

This clonotype appeared many times. V usage is TRBV13 and J usage is TRBJ2-1, with 8 nucleotides matching TRBD2. The J segment lost 4 bases and the V segment lost 3 bases, leaving 5 bases of the junction unmatched. Germline CDR1 is PRHDT and CDR2 is FYEKMQ (reference sequence). This CDR3 contains 15 residues. CDR3 sequence reads: CASSFKREWYNEQFF. The DNA of the CDR3 is TGTGCCAGCAGCTTCAAGCGGGAGTGGTACAATGAGCAGTTCTTC.

This clonotype was counted only a few times. The chain has TRBV7-2 and TRBJ1-1; unclear D gene. CDR1 is SGHTA, CDR2 FQGNSA, per germline. V shed 2 bases and J shed 0 bases, with 10 bases lying between them. CDR3 length equals 15 residues. CDR3 region: CASSLLKGMNTEAFF. The CDR3 nucleotides read TGTGCCAGCAGCTTATTAAAGGGTATGAACACTGAAGCTTTCTTT.

This clonotype was recorded a few times. The CDR3 protein is CASSPFGQKSNTGELFF. The CDR3 nucleotides are TGTGCCAGCAGCCCATTCGGACAGAAATCGAACACCGGGGAGCTGTTTTTT. This chain uses TRBV11-2 with TRBJ2-2; D perhaps matches TRBD1 (6 bases). V gave up 5 bases and J gave up 0 bases, with 16 bases separating them. The germline V gene encodes CDR1 SGHAT and CDR2 FQNNGV. CDR3 size: 17 residues.

This clonotype was detected a few times. The CDR3 loop is CASSPSGSGEQFF. The CDR3 DNA follows: TGTGCCAGCAGTCCTAGTGGGTCCGGGGAGCAGTTCTTC. The rearrangement uses TRBV11-3 and TRBJ2-1; D gene unclear. The germline V gene has CDR1 SGHNT and CDR2 YENEEA. The CDR3 consists of 13 residues. V was shortened by 6 bases and J by 10 bases, with 16 bases between the two germline ends.

This clonotype appeared many times. The rearrangement joins TRBV6-4 to TRBJ1-2; no clear D. There are 12 residues in the CDR3. Trimming shortened V by 2 bases and J by 2 bases, and 3 bases separated the two germline ends. Germline V CDR1 and CDR2: MRHNA, SNTAGT. CDR3 in DNA: TGTGCCAGCAGTGACAGAAACTATGGCTACACCTTC. Its translation: CASSDRNYGYTF.

The sample holds many counts of this clonotype. This rearrangement joins TRBV5-1 to TRBJ2-7; D might be TRBD1 or TRBD2, each matching 5 bases. The CDR3 runs to 14 residues. Germline CDR1 is SGHRS and CDR2 is YFSETQ. Trimming shortened V by 0 bases and J by 2 bases, and 9 bases separated the two germline ends. CDR3 in DNA: TGCGCCAGCAGCTTGGGGGACGGACCCTACGAGCAGTACTTC. Translated, it gives CASSLGDGPYEQYF.

This clonotype was seen a handful of times. The chain recombines TRBV2 with TRBJ2-2, with 7 bases lining up with TRBD1. Germline CDR1 is SNHLY and CDR2 is FYNNEI. The CDR3 is 15 residues long. The trim removed 4 bases at V and 6 bases at J, leaving 8 bases unmatched. For the CDR3, the DNA is TGTGCCAGCAGTGTTCGCCAGGGGGTAGCCGGGGAGCTGTTTTTT. This gives the protein CASSVRQGVAGELFF. Using reference TRBV2 and TRBJ2-2 for the parts outside the CDR3, the full variable domain is EPEVTQTPSHQVTQMGQEVILRCVPISNHLYFYWYRQILGQKVEFLVSFYNNEISEKSEIFDDQFSVERPDGSNFTLKIRSTKLEDSAMYFCASSVRQGVAGELFFGEGSRLTVL.

This clonotype was seen repeatedly, ten times or more. In DNA form, the CDR3 reads TGTGCCAGCAGCCCGAGAGGAAAAGAGACCCAGTACTTC. Its protein product is CASSPRGKETQYF. The rearrangement joins TRBV7-6 to TRBJ2-5; D not certain. The CDR3 is 13 residues long. V shed 5 bases and J shed 3 bases, with 10 bases lying between them. CDR1 and CDR2 from the germline V gene are SGHVS and FNYEAQ.

This clonotype was observed at least ten times. The chain has TRBV18 and TRBJ2-7; D not certain. V lost 0 bases and J 0 bases, leaving 6 bases between the germline ends. The CDR3 loop spans 14 amino acids. Germline V lookup: CDR1 KGHSH, CDR2 LQKENI. CDR3 loop: CASSPPSGSYEQYF. The CDR3 coding sequence is TGTGCCAGCTCACCACCGTCCGGCTCCTACGAGCAGTACTTC.

This clonotype was seen ten or more times. The chain combines TRBV10-2 with TRBJ2-1, with D uncertain. Germline lookup yields CDR1 WSHSY and CDR2 SAAADI. V dropped 6 bases and J dropped 0 bases, with 12 bases sitting between them. The CDR3 has 15 amino acids. CDR3 sequence: CASRTRIGSYNEQFF. For the CDR3, the DNA is TGCGCCAGCAGGACACGGATCGGCTCCTACAATGAGCAGTTCTTC.

The chain carries TRBV7-9 and TRBJ2-1; 14 bases fit TRBD2. V lost 5 bases and J lost 7; bases outside the gene matches: 4. Germline CDR1 is SEHNR and CDR2 is FQNEAQ (reference sequence). This CDR3 has 15 amino acids. CDR3 region: CASSRTSGRLNEQFF. The CDR3 region has the DNA TGTGCCAGCAGCCGGACTAGCGGGAGGTTGAATGAGCAGTTCTTC.

This clonotype was recorded many times. The V and J genes are TRBV3-1 and TRBJ1-5; unclear D gene. The CDR3 extends over 14 amino acids. V was clipped by 1 base and J by 4 bases, with 8 bases between them. Germline assignment: CDR1 LGHDT and CDR2 YNNKEL (reference sequence). The CDR3 DNA is TGTGCCAGCAGCCAAGCTGCCGCAAATCAGCCCCAGCATTTT. It is translated as CASSQAAANQPQHF. The variable domain in full, with the rest retrieved from reference TRBV3-1 and TRBJ1-5, is DTAVSQTPKYLVTQMGNDKSIKCEQNLGHDTMYWYKQDSKKFLKIMFSYNNKELIINETVPNRFSPKSPDKAHLNLHINSLELGDSAVYFCASSQAAANQPQHFGDGTRLSIL.

This clonotype was recorded a few times. The CDR3 is CASSQVSLAGEDDTQYF. For the CDR3, the DNA is TGTGCCAGCAGCCAAGTGTCCCTAGCGGGAGAGGATGATACGCAGTATTTT. The V gene is TRBV3-1, the J gene TRBJ2-3, with 10 bases matching TRBD2. After removal of 1 base from V and 6 bases from J, the junction contained 10 bases not matched to a gene. There are 17 residues in the CDR3. Germline V lookup: CDR1 LGHDT, CDR2 YNNKEL (reference sequence).

This clonotype showed up many times. V and J are TRBV7-2 and TRBJ1-3, with a tentative D call TRBD1 (6 bases). The ends were cut back, 6 bases at V and 0 bases at J, with 12 bases in the middle. This CDR3 has 15 amino acids. CDR1 SGHTA and CDR2 FQGNSA come from the germline V gene. CDR3 sequence (DNA): TGTGCCAGCAGAGGACAGTCTTTCTCTGGAAACACCATATATTTT. Its protein is CASRGQSFSGNTIYF. The full variable domain, its missing parts supplied by reference TRBV7-2 and TRBJ1-3, is GAGVSQSPSNKVTEKGKDVELRCDPISGHTALYWYRQSLGQGLEFLIYFQGNSAPDKSGLPSDRFSAERTGGSVSTLTIQRTQQEDSAVYLCASRGQSFSGNTIYFGEGSWLTVV.